A single sample is the source of the 3 T cell receptor beta chains below, sequenced in a study of T cells after yellow fever vaccination (dated by TCRdb to the late 2010s). Libraries came from 5' RACE. The instrument was an Illumina NovaSeq 6000. TCRdb reprocessed the public reads (quality trimming at Q25 with fastp, clone calling with MiXCR) and kept in-frame beta chains. Identical CDR3 proteins give one entry, which carries the most common genes and DNA. This sample lists approximately 160,000 distinct CDR3 sequences; approximately 10% were detected once. Around 33% of the sample comes from the top ten. The treatment or condition label of this sample denotes: live attenuated yellow fever vaccine strain. The input for sequencing was CD8+ T cells sorted from PBMCs, taken 45 days after the yellow fever booster vaccination. These receptors were collected from a man younger than 35 who received the YFV17D yellow fever vaccine.

The sample holds a few counts of this clonotype. The chain has TRBV7-9 and TRBJ2-6, with D unclear. This CDR3 contains 13 residues. Trimming cost V 6 bases and J 2 bases, with 5 bases left between them. Germline lookup yields CDR1 SEHNR and CDR2 FQNEAQ (reference sequence). CDR3 coding DNA: TGTGCCAGCAGGGAACCTGGGGCCAACGTCCTGACTTTC. Translation: CASREPGANVLTF.

CDR3 nucleotides: TGTGCCAGCAGTTTGGGGCGCGAGCAGTACGTC. It specifies CASSLGREQYV. The genes are TRBV12-3 or TRBV12-4 and TRBJ2-7; D is possibly TRBD1 (5 bases). V lost 3 bases to trimming and J lost 6 bases, with 6 bases between them. The CDR3 contains 11 residues.

This clonotype was observed a handful of times. The rearrangement joins TRBV11-2 to TRBJ2-5; 7 bases line up with TRBD1. V gave up 5 bases and J gave up 6 bases; unmatched junction bases: 12. This CDR3 comprises 15 residues. Germline V gene sequence: CDR1 SGHAT, CDR2 FQNNGV. The CDR3 reads CASSQGTAPWQTQYF. As DNA, the CDR3 is TGTGCCAGCAGCCAAGGGACAGCGCCGTGGCAGACCCAGTACTTC. Together with reference TRBV11-2 and TRBJ2-5, the CDR3 gives the full variable domain: EAGVAQSPRYKIIEKRQSVAFWCNPISGHATLYWYQQILGQGPKLLIQFQNNGVVDDSQLPKDRFSAERLKGVDSTLKIQPAKLEDSAVYLCASSQGTAPWQTQYFGPGTRLLVL.